These 3 T cell receptor beta chains share one sample of origin, sequenced in a study of control samples from healthy donors and cancer patients. Generated by immunoSEQ multiplex PCR, the TCRdb table keeps only in-frame clones and is missing some. In the table there are about 89,000 clones, about 84% of which are singletons. Sample: blood. The receptors were sampled from a woman between 35 and 50 years old in good health.

In its sample, this clone was seen once. The chain carries TRBV9 and TRBJ2-3; D is ambiguous. This CDR3 region has 13 residues. CDR1 SGDLS and CDR2 YYNGEE come from the germline V gene. V lost 0 bases and J 4 bases, leaving 6 bases between the germline ends. CDR3 nucleotides: TGTGCCAGCAGCGTAGGTCTAGCAGATACGCAGTATTTT. Translation gives CASSVGLADTQYF. Full variable domain (remainder filled in from reference TRBV9 and TRBJ2-3): DSGVTQTPKHLITATGQRVTLRCSPRSGDLSVYWYQQSLDQGLQFLIQYYNGEERAKGNILERFSAQQFPDLHSELNLSSLELGDSALYFCASSVGLADTQYFGPGTRLTVL.

The rearrangement links TRBV25-1 to TRBJ2-3; D is possibly TRBD2 (6 bases). Trimming shortened V by 8 bases and J by 2 bases, and 14 bases separated the two germline ends. The CDR3 runs 14 residues. Looked up from germline, CDR1 is MGHDK and CDR2 is SYGVNS. CDR3 in amino acids: CASGGYTDTDTQYF. CDR3 coding DNA: TGTGCCAGCGGAGGGTACACGGACACAGATACGCAGTATTTT. Based on the CDR3 plus reference TRBV25-1 and TRBJ2-3, the full variable domain is EADIYQTPRYLVIGTGKKITLECSQTMGHDKMYWYQQDPGMELHLIHYSYGVNSTEKGDLSSESTVSRIRTEHFPLTLESARPSHTSQYLCASGGYTDTDTQYFGPGTRLTVL.

V usage is TRBV4-3 and J usage is TRBJ2-3, with TRBD2 as a possible D gene (5 bases). Trimming removed 0 bases from V and 8 bases from J, with 9 bases in between. CDR1 LGHNA and CDR2 YSLEER come from the germline V gene. This CDR3 is built from 13 residues. The CDR3 nucleotides are TGCGCCAGCAGCCAAGATAAAGAGGGTACGCAGTATTTT. Translating it yields CASSQDKEGTQYF.